The 9 T cell receptor beta chains in this list originate from one sample, sequenced in a study of T-cell memory formation after mild COVID-19. One entry per CDR3 protein, called by TCRdb with MiXCR from the 5' RACE reads. The table has 120,000 or so distinct CDR3 sequences, 15% to 20% seen once; the top ten hold approximately 13%. Sequencing was performed on PBMCs or a T cell subset sorted from them (not recorded which). Receptors originate from an adult woman who had mild COVID-19 (a few samples of this study predate the infection). Cell type and time point are not known.

This clonotype has just a few counts. The genes are TRBV5-1 and TRBJ2-2; D uncertain. CDR1 and CDR2 (germline): SGHRS, YFSETQ. The CDR3 consists of 15 residues. V lost 0 bases to trimming and J lost 4 bases, with 10 bases between them. CDR3 coding DNA: TGCGCCAGCAGCTTGGATTGGGTCCTCACCGGGGAGCTGTTTTTT. It encodes CASSLDWVLTGELFF.

This clonotype has only a few counts. The chain is built from TRBV7-9 and TRBJ2-2; 8 bases line up with TRBD2. Germline loops: CDR1 SEHNR, CDR2 FQNEAQ (reference sequence). The CDR3 is 16 residues long. J gave up 2 bases and V 5 bases, and 7 bases lay outside the gene matches. CDR3 amino acids: CASSRGGQLNTGELFF. The CDR3 DNA is TGTGCCAGCAGCCGGGGGGGGCAGCTAAACACCGGGGAGCTGTTTTTT.

CDR3 DNA: TGTGCCATGAGATCAATGGGAGATACGCAGTATTTT. Its protein is CAMRSMGDTQYF. The gene calls are TRBV10-3 and TRBJ2-3; D is uncertain. This CDR3 region has 12 residues. Germline CDR1 and CDR2: ENHRY and SYGVKD. Trimming took off 9 bases at V and 5 bases at J, with 12 bases between the two ends.

This clonotype came up a few times. This chain connects TRBV12-3 or TRBV12-4 to TRBJ2-6, with D hard to call. This CDR3 comprises 14 residues. V was cut by 3 bases and J by 0 bases, with 3 bases left in between. The CDR3: CASSFYSGANVLTF. CDR3 in DNA: TGTGCCAGCAGTTTCTACTCTGGGGCCAACGTCCTGACTTTC.

Concerning this clonotype itself: The missing conserved phenylalanine or tryptophan at the end of this CDR3 makes a read error likely. The rearrangement uses TRBV12-3 or TRBV12-4 and TRBJ1-1; D possibly corresponds to TRBD1 (5 bases). Deletions cut 6 bases from V and 1 base from J, with 18 bases between. CDR3 length: 16 residues. CDR3: CASSLPRRERNTEAFS. The CDR3 nucleotides read TGTGCCAGCAGCCTTCCACGCAGGGAAAGGAACACTGAAGCTTTCTCT.

This clonotype appeared a few times. The gene calls are TRBV27 and TRBJ2-7, with 9 bases lining up with TRBD1. The ends lost 7 bases at V and 0 bases at J; junction bases unmatched: 10. Germline V gene data show CDR1 as MNHEY and CDR2 as SMNVEV (reference sequence). The CDR3 contains 16 residues. The CDR3 DNA is TGTGCCAGCATCGCACCCGGGGACAGGGTCTCCTACGAGCAGTACTTC. Residues: CASIAPGDRVSYEQYF.

This clonotype has only a few counts. The V gene is TRBV5-1, the J gene TRBJ2-5; D remains ambiguous. Trimming pared 4 bases from V and 5 bases from J, leaving 21 bases between. Germline V CDR1 and CDR2: SGHRS, YFSETQ. The CDR3 contains 16 residues. The CDR3 reads CASSPRPGVLAETQYF. CDR3 DNA sequence: TGCGCCAGCAGCCCACGCCCCGGTGTCCTGGCGGAGACCCAGTACTTC.

This sequence joins TRBV18 and TRBJ1-1; 7 bases map to TRBD1. Looked up from germline, CDR1 is KGHSH and CDR2 is LQKENI. With 2 bases clipped from V and 1 base from J, the junction kept 4 bases outside the gene matches. This CDR3 is 15 amino acids long. CDR3 sequence reads: CASSPGRQGNTEAFF. Here the CDR3 DNA reads TGTGCCAGCTCACCAGGGAGACAGGGGAACACTGAAGCTTTCTTT.

This clonotype turned up a few times. J is TRBJ1-5 and V is TRBV15; D may be TRBD1 (6 bases). The CDR3 has 17 amino acids. Germline CDR1 reads LNHNV; CDR2 reads YYDKDF (reference sequence). Trimming took off 1 base at V and 4 bases at J, with 17 bases between the two ends. The CDR3 region has the DNA TGTGCCACCAGCAGAGCGAGGGGGGAGGGAAGGAATCAGCCCCAGCATTTT. Amino acids: CATSRARGEGRNQPQHF.